A selection of T cell receptor beta chains follows, all from one sample in a study of tumor and adjacent non-tumor tissue in lung cancer. TCRdb used MiXCR to reprocess the multiplex PCR reads, holding one entry per CDR3 protein. The sample consists of about 200,000 distinct CDR3 sequences, 70% to 75% of them appearing once. Sample: lung tumor tissue. Every receptor here comes from a man between 60 and 75 years old with non-small cell lung cancer. Each CDR3 is given with its conserved first and last residue. D genes are given only for firm matches. Rows give clone size only sometimes, using once, few, many, or a class for an expanded clone.

14,TRBV11-3,.,TRBJ2-7,.,TGTGCTAGCAGCCCGCGAGACAGGGACTACGAGCAGTGCTTC,CASSPRDRDYEQCF
15,TRBV6-2/TRBV6-3,.,TRBJ2-7,TRBD1,TGTGCCAGAAAGACGGGGACAGTGGGGTTCTACGAGCAGTACTTC,CARKTGTVGFYEQYF
14,TRBV28,many,TRBJ1-1,TRBD1,TGTGCCAGCAGATGGACAGGGGGGTACACTGAAGCTTTCTTT,CASRWTGGYTEAFF
14,TRBV29-1,.,TRBJ2-1,TRBD2,TGCAGCGTTGGGCGGCGGGAGTTAGGTAATGAGCAGTTCTTC,CSVGRRELGNEQFF
13,TRBV11-3,once,TRBJ2-1,.,TGTGCCAGCAGCCGGACAGTCGGCAATAAGCAGTTCTTC,CASSRTVGNKQFF
15,TRBV20-1,.,TRBJ1-2,.,TGCAATGCTATTTCCCGAGGTCTGTTTAACTATGGCTTCACCTTC,CNAISRGLFNYGFTF
15,TRBV20-1,.,TRBJ1-6,.,TGTAATGCTAGAGCCAAGGGAGTAAAAGTGACACCCCTCCACTTT,CNARAKGVKVTPLHF
14,TRBV12-3/TRBV12-4,.,TRBJ1-5,.,TGTGTCAGCAGTCCCTCCGGGGGAGGTCATCCCCAGCATTTT,CVSSPSGGGHPQHF
13,TRBV29-1,.,TRBJ2-1,TRBD1,TGCATCGGGGGCCGACAGGGGGTAAATGAGCAGTTCTTC,CIGGRQGVNEQFF
14,TRBV12-3/TRBV12-4,many,TRBJ2-2,.,TGTGCCAGCAGTTCAAGGAGAGGGTCCGGGGAGCTGTTTTTT,CASSSRRGSGELFF
12,TRBV6-1,few,TRBJ1-5,.,TGTGCCATCGGAGTATGGAAACAGCCCCAGCATTTC,CAIGVWKQPQHF
14,TRBV20-1,.,TRBJ1-1,TRBD1,TGCAGTGCTAGAAGGGCAGGGGGTGCCACTGAAGCCTTCTTT,CSARRAGGATEAFF
18,TRBV11-3,.,TRBJ2-2,TRBD2,TGTGCCAGCAGCTCCCGGGGAGCGGGAGAATATAGAGCCGGGGAGGTGTTTTTT,CASSSRGAGEYRAGEVFF
14,TRBV20-1,.,TRBJ2-7,TRBD2,TGCAATGCTAGAGATGGCCAGCGGGGTGTCAAGCAGTACTTC,CNARDGQRGVKQYF
13,TRBV12-3/TRBV12-4,.,TRBJ2-4,.,TGTGCCAGCAGTCCGCCGGGACTGACAACAGGGTACTTC,CASSPPGLTTGYF
15,TRBV12-3/TRBV12-4,.,TRBJ2-5,.,TGTACCAGCACCCTTACAGGGTCTATCGGAGAGACCCAGTACTTC,CTSTLTGSIGETQYF
13,TRBV6-2/TRBV6-3,.,TRBJ2-2,TRBD2,TGTGCCAGCAGAGCGGGAAATACCGAGGATCTGTTTTTC,CASRAGNTEDLFF
15,TRBV20-1,many,TRBJ2-3,.,TGCAGTGCTAGAGAAGGGAGCGGACGGGCAGATACGCAGTATTTT,CSAREGSGRADTQYF
17,TRBV5-8,.,TRBJ2-1,.,TGTGCCAGCAGCTTGGTTTATGGGTGGACTCTCTATAATGAGCAGTTCTTC,CASSLVYGWTLYNEQFF
15,TRBV20-1,many,TRBJ2-1,TRBD2,TGCAGTGCTAGAGGGGGACTAGCGTTATACAATGAGCAGTTCTTC,CSARGGLALYNEQFF
12,TRBV29-1,once,TRBJ2-1,.,TGCAACGTATCATACCAGGGGCTTGAGCAGTTCTTC,CNVSYQGLEQFF
14,TRBV6-6,.,TRBJ1-1,TRBD1,TGTGCCAGCATCCACAGGGGGCCCGGGACTGAAGCTTTCTTT,CASIHRGPGTEAFF
13,TRBV12-3/TRBV12-4,.,TRBJ2-1,.,TGTGCCAGCAGTTTACAGGGTTTGAATGAGCAGATCTTC,CASSLQGLNEQIF
12,TRBV20-1,many,TRBJ1-5,TRBD1,TGCAGTGCTATACAGGGGAATCAGCCCCAGCATTTT,CSAIQGNQPQHF
13,TRBV11-1,.,TRBJ2-1,.,TGTGCCAGCAGCTTACCTCCGCTGGATGAGCAGTCCTTC,CASSLPPLDEQSF
11,TRBV20-1,.,TRBJ2-7,.,TGCATTGCTAGAGATCTGACTATCGACTACTTC,CIARDLTIDYF
13,TRBV10-2,few,TRBJ2-5,.,TGCGCCAGCAGTGAAGACAGGTCGGGGACCCAGTACTTC,CASSEDRSGTQYF
13,TRBV30,.,TRBJ2-7,.,TGTGCCTGGAGTGGCCCAGGGCACTACGAGCAGTACTTC,CAWSGPGHYEQYF
15,TRBV20-1,.,TRBJ2-3,.,TGCAGTGCCGTGGCCGGAGCGGAGAACACAGATACGCAGTATTTT,CSAVAGAENTDTQYF